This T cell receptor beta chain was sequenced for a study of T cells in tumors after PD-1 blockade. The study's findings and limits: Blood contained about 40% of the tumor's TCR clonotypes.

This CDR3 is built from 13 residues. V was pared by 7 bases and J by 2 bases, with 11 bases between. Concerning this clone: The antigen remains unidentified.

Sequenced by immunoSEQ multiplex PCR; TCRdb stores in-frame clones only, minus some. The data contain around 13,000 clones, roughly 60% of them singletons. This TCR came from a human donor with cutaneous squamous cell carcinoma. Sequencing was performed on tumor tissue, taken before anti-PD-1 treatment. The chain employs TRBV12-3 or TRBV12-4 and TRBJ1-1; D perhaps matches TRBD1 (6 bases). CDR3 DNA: TGTGCCAGCAAGGTAGGGGGAAACACTGAAGCTTTCTTT. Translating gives CASKVGGNTEAFF.